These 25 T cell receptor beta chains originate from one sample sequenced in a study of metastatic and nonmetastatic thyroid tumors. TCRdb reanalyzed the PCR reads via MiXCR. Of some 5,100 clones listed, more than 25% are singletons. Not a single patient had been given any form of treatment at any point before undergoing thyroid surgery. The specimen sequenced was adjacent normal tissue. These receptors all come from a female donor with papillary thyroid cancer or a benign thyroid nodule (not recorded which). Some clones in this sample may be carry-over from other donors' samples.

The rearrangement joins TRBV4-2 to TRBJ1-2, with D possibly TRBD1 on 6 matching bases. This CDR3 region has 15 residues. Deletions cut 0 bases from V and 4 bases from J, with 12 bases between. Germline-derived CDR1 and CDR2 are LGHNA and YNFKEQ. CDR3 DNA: TGTGCCAGCAGCCAAGACCCGGGGGGCGGCTATGGCTACACCTTC. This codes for CASSQDPGGGYGYTF.

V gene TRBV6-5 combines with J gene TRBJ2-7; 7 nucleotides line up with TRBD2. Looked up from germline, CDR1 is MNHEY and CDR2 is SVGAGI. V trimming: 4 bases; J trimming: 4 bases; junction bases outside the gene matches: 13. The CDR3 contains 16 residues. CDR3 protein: CASSSLHSGKKYEQYF. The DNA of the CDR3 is TGTGCCAGCAGTTCCCTCCACAGCGGGAAGAAGTACGAGCAGTACTTC.

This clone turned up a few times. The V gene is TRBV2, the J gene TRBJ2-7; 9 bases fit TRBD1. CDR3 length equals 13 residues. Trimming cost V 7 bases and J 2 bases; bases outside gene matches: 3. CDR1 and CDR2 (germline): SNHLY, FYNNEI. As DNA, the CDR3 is TGTGCCAGCACGGACAGGGGAACCTACGAGCAGTACTTC. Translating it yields CASTDRGTYEQYF.

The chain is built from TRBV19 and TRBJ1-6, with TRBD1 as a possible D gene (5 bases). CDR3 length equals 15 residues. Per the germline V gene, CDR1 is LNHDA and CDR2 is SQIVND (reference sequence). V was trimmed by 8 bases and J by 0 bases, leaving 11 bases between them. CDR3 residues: CASLPGSSYNSPLHF. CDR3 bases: TGTGCCAGTCTGCCAGGGAGCTCCTATAATTCACCCCTCCACTTT. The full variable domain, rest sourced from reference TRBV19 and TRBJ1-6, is DGGITQSPKYLFRKEGQNVTLSCEQNLNHDAMYWYRQDPGQGLRLIYYSQIVNDFQKGDIAEGYSVSREKKESFPLTVTSAQKNPTAFYLCASLPGSSYNSPLHFGNGTRLTVT.

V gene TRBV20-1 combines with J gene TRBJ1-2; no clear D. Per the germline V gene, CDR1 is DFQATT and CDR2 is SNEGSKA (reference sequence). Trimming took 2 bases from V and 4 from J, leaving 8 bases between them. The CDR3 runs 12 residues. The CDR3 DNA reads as TGCAGTGCTAGAATCCTGCGCTATGGCTACACCTTC. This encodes CSARILRYGYTF.

The CDR3 DNA follows: TGTGCCTGGAGTGAGTCCGCGCTTTGGAGCAATGAGCAGTTCTTC. Translation gives CAWSESALWSNEQFF. The gene calls are TRBV30 and TRBJ2-1; no reliable D call. This CDR3 is 15 amino acids long. Germline V CDR1 and CDR2: GTSNPN, SVGIG (reference sequence). V was clipped by 1 base and J by 6 bases, with 16 bases between them.

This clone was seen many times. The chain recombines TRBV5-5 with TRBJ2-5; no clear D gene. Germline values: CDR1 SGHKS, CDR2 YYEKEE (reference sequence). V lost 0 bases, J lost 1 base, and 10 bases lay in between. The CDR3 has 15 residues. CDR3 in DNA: TGTGCCAGCAGCTTGGACAGTATTAGCCAAGAGACCCAGTACTTC. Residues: CASSLDSISQETQYF.

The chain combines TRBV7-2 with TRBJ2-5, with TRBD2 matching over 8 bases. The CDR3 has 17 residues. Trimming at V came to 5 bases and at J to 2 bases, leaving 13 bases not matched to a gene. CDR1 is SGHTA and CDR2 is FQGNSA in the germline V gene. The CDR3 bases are TGTGCCAGCAGCCCATGGGGGGCGGGAGGAACTCAAGAGACCCAGTACTTC. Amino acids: CASSPWGAGGTQETQYF.

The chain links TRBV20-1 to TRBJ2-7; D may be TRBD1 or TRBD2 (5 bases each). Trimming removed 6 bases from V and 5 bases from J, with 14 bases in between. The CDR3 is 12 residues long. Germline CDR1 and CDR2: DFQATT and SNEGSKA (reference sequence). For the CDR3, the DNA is TGCAGTGCGGGGACCCAGGCGGACGAGCAGTACTTC. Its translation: CSAGTQADEQYF.

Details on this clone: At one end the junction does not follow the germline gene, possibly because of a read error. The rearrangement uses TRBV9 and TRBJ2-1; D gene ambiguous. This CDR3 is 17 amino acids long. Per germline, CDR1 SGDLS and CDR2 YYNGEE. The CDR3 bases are TGTGCCAGCAGCGGGTCCGTAACGGTAAGCTCCTACAATGAGCAGCTCTTC. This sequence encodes CASSGSVTVSSYNEQLF.

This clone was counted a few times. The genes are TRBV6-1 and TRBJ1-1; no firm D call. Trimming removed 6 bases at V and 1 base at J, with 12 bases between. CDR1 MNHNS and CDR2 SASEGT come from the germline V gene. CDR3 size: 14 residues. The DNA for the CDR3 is TGTGCCAGCAGAACCCCCTGGGGGAACACTGAAGCTTTCTTT. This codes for CASRTPWGNTEAFF.

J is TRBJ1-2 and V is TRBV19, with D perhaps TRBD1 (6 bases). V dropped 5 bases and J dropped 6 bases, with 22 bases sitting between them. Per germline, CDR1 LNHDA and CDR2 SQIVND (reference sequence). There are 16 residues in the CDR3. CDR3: CASSPPFGGRGNGYTF. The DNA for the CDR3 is TGTGCCAGTAGTCCCCCCTTCGGGGGCCGGGGGAATGGCTACACCTTC.

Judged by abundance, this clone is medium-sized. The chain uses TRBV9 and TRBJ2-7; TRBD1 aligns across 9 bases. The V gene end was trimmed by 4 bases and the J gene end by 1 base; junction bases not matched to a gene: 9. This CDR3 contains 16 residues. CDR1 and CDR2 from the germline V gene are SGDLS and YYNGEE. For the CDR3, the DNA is TGTGCCAGCAGCCCGCGCGCCGGGACAGGGTCCTACGAGCAGTACTTC. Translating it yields CASSPRAGTGSYEQYF.

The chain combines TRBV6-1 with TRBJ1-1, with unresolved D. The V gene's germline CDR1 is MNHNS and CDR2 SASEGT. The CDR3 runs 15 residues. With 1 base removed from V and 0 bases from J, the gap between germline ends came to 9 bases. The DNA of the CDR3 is TGTGCCAGCAGTGAAGGACACGGCATGAACACTGAAGCTTTCTTT. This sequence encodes CASSEGHGMNTEAFF.

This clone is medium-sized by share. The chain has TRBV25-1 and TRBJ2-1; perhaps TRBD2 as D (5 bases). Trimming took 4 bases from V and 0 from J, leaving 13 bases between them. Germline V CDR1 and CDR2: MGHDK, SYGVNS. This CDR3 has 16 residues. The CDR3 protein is CASSVLTGISYNEQFF. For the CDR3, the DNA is TGTGCCAGCAGTGTACTAACGGGGATCTCCTACAATGAGCAGTTCTTC.

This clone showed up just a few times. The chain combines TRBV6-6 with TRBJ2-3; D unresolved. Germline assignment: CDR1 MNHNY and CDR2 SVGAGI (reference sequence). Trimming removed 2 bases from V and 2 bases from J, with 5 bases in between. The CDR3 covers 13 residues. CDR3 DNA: TGTGCCAGCAGTTACGACCTCACAGATACGCAGTATTTT. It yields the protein CASSYDLTDTQYF.

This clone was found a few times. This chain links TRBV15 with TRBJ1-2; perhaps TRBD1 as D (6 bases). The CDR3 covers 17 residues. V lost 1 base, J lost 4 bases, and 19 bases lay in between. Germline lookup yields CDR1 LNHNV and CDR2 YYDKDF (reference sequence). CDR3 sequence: CATSRAGTTLGGYGYTF. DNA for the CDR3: TGTGCCACCAGCAGAGCTGGGACAACCCTGGGTGGCTATGGCTACACCTTC. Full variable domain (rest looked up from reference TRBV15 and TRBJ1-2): DAMVIQNPRYQVTQFGKPVTLSCSQTLNHNVMYWYQQKSSQAPKLLFHYYDKDFNNEADTPDNFQSRRPNTSFCFLDIRSPGLGDTAMYLCATSRAGTTLGGYGYTFGSGTRLTVV.

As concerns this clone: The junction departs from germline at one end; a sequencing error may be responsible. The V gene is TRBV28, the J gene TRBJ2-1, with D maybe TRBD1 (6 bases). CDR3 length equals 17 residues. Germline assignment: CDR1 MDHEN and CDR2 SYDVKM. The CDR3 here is CASTLVPGASSYNGQFF. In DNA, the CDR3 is TGTGCCAGCACTTTAGTCCCAGGGGCGAGCTCCTACAATGGGCAGTTCTTC.

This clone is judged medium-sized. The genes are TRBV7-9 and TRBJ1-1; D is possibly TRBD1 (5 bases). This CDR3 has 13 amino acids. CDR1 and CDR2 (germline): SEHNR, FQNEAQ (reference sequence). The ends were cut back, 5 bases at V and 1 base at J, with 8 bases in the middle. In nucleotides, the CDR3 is TGTGCCAGCAGCATGGGGCCGAACACTGAAGCTTTCTTT. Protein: CASSMGPNTEAFF.

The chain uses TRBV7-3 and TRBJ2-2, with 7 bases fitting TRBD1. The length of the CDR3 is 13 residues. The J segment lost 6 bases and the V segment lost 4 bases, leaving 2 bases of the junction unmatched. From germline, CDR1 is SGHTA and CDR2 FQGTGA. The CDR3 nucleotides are TGTGCCAGCAGCTCGACAGGGTCCGGGGAGCTGTTTTTT. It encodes CASSSTGSGELFF.

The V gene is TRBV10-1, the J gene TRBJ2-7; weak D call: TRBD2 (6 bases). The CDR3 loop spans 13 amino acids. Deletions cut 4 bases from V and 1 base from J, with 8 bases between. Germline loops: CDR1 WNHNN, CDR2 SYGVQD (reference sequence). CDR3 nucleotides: TGCGCCAGCAGTGGCGGGGTATCCTACGAGCAGTACTTC. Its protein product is CASSGGVSYEQYF.

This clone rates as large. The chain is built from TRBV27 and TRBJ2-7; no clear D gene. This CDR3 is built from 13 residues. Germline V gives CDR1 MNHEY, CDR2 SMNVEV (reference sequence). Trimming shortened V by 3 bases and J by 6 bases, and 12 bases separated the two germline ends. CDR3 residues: CASSLTPLREQYF. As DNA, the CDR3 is TGTGCCAGCAGTTTGACCCCCCTTCGCGAGCAGTACTTC.

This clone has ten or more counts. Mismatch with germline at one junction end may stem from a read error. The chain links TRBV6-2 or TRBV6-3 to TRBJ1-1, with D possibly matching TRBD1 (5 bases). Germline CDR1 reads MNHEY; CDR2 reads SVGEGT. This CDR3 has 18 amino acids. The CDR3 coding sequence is TGTGCCAGCAGTCACTCGACATTCCGGACAAGGGAAAACACTGAAGCTTTCTTT. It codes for CASSHSTFRTRENTEAFF.

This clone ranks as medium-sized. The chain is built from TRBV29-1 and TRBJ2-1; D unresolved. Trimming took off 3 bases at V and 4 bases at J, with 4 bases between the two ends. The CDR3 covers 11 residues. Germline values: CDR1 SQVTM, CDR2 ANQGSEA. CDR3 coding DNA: TGCAGCGTTGAGGGGTACAATGAGCAGTTCTTC. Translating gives CSVEGYNEQFF.

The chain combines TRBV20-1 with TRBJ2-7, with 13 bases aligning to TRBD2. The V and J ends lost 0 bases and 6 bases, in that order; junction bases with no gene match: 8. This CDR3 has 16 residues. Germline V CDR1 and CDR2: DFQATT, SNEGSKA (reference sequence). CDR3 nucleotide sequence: TGCAGTGCTAGAGATCTACTAGCGGGGGGGCGCGGCGAGCAGTACTTC. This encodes CSARDLLAGGRGEQYF.